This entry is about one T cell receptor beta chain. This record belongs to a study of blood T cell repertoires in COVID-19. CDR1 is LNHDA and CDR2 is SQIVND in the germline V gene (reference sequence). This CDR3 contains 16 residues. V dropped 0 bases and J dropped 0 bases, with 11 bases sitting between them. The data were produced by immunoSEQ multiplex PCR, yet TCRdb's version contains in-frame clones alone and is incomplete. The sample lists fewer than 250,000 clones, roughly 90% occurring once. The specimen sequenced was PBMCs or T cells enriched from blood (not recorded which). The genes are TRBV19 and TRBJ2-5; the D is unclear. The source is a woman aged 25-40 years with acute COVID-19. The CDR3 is CASSIDLESYQETQYF. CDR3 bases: TGTGCCAGTAGTATAGATCTTGAAAGCTACCAAGAGACCCAGTACTTC.